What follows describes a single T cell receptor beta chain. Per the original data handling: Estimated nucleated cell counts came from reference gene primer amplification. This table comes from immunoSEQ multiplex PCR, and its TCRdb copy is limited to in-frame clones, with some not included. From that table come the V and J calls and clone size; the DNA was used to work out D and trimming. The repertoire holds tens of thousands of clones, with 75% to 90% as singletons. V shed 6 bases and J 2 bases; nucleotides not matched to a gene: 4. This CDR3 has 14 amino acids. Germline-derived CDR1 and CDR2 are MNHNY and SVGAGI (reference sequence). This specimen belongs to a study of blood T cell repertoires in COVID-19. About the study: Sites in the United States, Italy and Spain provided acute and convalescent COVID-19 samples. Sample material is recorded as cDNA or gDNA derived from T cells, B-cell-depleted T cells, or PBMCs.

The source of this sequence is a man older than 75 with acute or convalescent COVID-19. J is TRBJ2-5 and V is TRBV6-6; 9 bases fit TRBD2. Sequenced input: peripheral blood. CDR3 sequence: CASRDGLAQETQYF. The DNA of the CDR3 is TGTGCCAGCAGAGACGGACTAGCGCAAGAGACCCAGTACTTC.